This T cell receptor beta chain was sequenced in a study of cytomegalovirus exposure and HLA in healthy donors. Concerning this clone: Its specificity is not known.

Study results and limitations: As immune exposure information, only CMV serostatus was available.

Vbeta (60) and Jbeta (13) primers were used in the PCR. The repertoire was sequenced with immunoSEQ multiplex PCR; TCRdb's copy has only in-frame clones and lacks some. The sample contains 100,000 or so clones, about 80% of which appear only once. Germline loops: CDR1 SGHRS, CDR2 YFSETQ. V was clipped by 0 bases and J by 2 bases, with 12 bases between them. This CDR3 is 15 amino acids long. The chain uses TRBV5-1 and TRBJ2-7; perhaps TRBD2 as D (7 bases). The TCR sequence derives from a man aged 25 to 40 in good health and CMV-seronegative. Specimen: PBMCs. Here the CDR3 DNA reads TGCGCCAGCAGCTTGGACGCGGGGGCCCCCTACGAGCAGTACTTC. This translates into CASSLDAGAPYEQYF. The full variable domain, in which reference TRBV5-1 and TRBJ2-7 provide the parts outside the CDR3, is KAGVTQTPRYLIKTRGQQVTLSCSPISGHRSVSWYQQTPGQGLQFLFEYFSETQRNKGNFPGRFSGRQFSNSRSEMNVSTLELGDSALYLCASSLDAGAPYEQYFGPGTRLTVT.